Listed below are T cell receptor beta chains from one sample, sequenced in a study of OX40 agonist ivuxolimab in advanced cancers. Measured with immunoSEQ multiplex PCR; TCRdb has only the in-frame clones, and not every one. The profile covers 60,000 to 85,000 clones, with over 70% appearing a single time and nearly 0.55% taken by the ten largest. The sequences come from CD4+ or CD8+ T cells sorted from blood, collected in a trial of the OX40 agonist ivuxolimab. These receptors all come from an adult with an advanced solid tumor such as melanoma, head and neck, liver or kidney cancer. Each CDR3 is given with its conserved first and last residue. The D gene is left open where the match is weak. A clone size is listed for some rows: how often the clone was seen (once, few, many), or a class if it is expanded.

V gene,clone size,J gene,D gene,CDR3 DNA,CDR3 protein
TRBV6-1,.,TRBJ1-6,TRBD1,TGTGCCACCCTGGGGACAGGGAGTAATTCACCCCTCCACTTT,CATLGTGSNSPLHF
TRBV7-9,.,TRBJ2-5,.,TGTGCCAGCAGCTCCTTGGGTCGGGAGACCCAGTACTTC,CASSSLGRETQYF
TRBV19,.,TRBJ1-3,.,TGTGCCAGTAGTACCCGGACACACTCTGGAAACACCATATATTTT,CASSTRTHSGNTIYF
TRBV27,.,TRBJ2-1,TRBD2,TGTGCCAGCAGCCATTGGGGCCTCAAATATATACAGCGGGAGTGGTCCTACAATGAGCAGTTCTTC,CASSHWGLKYIQREWSYNEQFF
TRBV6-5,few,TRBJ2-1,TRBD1,TGTGCCAGCAAGGAGACAGGGGGCTATAGAAATGAGCAGTTCTTC,CASKETGGYRNEQFF
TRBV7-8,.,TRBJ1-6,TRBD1,TGTGCCAGCAGCAGCACCGGGACAGCTAATTCACCCCTCCACTTT,CASSSTGTANSPLHF
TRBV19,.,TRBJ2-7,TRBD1,TGTGCCAGTAGTAGTTTGGACAGGGACTACGAGCAGTACTTC,CASSSLDRDYEQYF
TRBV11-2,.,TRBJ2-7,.,TGTGCCAGCAGCTTCGCACCTACTATCAGCTACGAGCAGTACTTC,CASSFAPTISYEQYF
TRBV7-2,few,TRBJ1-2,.,TGTGCCAGCAGCTTAGCGAGCAGGTTGAAGTATGGCTACACCTTC,CASSLASRLKYGYTF
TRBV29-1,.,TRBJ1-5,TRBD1,TGCAGCGTTGCAGCGGGACAGGGCGAGCCCCAGCATTTT,CSVAAGQGEPQHF
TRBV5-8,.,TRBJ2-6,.,TGTGCCAGCAGCTTGTCTCAGAGCTCTGGGGCCAACGTCCTGACTTTC,CASSLSQSSGANVLTF
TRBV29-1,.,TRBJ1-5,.,TGCAGCGTTGTGTGGGGCGGCAATCAGCCCCAGCATTTT,CSVVWGGNQPQHF
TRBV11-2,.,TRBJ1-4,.,TGTGCCAGCAGCTTAGGGCACAGGCTCACTAATGAAAAACTGTTTTTT,CASSLGHRLTNEKLFF
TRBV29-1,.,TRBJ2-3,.,TGCAGCGTTGGATCACACGAGGGCGGGGTGCAGTATTTT,CSVGSHEGGVQYF
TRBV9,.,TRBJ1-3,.,TGTGCCAGCAGCGTAGACCTCTCTGGAAACACCATATATTTT,CASSVDLSGNTIYF
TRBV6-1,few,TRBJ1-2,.,TGTGCCAGCATCGAAGGAGTGGCAGGGAGCGGCTACACCTTC,CASIEGVAGSGYTF
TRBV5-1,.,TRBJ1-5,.,TGCGCCAGCAGCTTGGGGGACCGGAATCAGCCCCAGCATTTT,CASSLGDRNQPQHF
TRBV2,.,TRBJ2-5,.,TGTGCCAGCAGTGCTATGGGGCAGACCCAGTACTTC,CASSAMGQTQYF
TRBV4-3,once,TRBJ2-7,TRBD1,TGCGCCAGCAGCCTTGGACAGGGCGACGAGCAGTACTTC,CASSLGQGDEQYF
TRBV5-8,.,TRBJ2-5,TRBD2,TGTGCCAGCAGCCTAACGCTTTGGGCTAGCGGGAGATCGGAGACCCAGTACTTC,CASSLTLWASGRSETQYF
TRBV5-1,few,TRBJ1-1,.,TGCGCCAGCAGTCGGGGGGCCCCGAGGTTGGGCACTGAAGCTTTCTTT,CASSRGAPRLGTEAFF
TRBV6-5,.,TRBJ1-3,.,TGTGCCAGCAGTACCGCCGGGGACACCATATATTTT,CASSTAGDTIYF
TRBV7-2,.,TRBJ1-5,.,TGTGCCAGCAGCTTAGCAGCCCTCTATCAGCCCCAGCATTTT,CASSLAALYQPQHF
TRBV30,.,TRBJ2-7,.,TGTGCCTGGAGTCGACGCCGGAGCTCCTACGAGCAGTACTTC,CAWSRRRSSYEQYF
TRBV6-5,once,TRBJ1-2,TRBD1,TGTGCCAGCAGTTACAACCCTGGACAGGGGAAGGGCTACACCTTC,CASSYNPGQGKGYTF
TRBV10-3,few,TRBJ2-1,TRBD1,TGTGCCATCAGCGTACCGGGACAGGGGCACAATGAGCAGTTCTTC,CAISVPGQGHNEQFF
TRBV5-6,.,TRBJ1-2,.,TGTGCCAGCAGCTTGTGGGCCGGACATTTTTCTCCGTCTGGCTACACCTTC,CASSLWAGHFSPSGYTF
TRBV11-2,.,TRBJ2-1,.,TGTGCCAGCAGCGAGGGAGCGGGCCCCTACAATGAGCAGTTCTTC,CASSEGAGPYNEQFF
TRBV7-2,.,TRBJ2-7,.,TGTGCCAGCACTCAGGTGGGGGGGGCGATCTACGAGCAGTACTTC,CASTQVGGAIYEQYF
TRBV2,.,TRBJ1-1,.,TGTGCCAGCAGTGAAGGACAGAAAGCTTTCTTT,CASSEGQKAFF
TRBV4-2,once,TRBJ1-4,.,TGTGCCAGCAGCCCTGCGGGAGCAACTAATGAAAAACTGTTTTTT,CASSPAGATNEKLFF
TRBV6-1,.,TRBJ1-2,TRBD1,TGTGCCAGCAGCCCCCAGGGGGCGCGATATGGCTACACCTTC,CASSPQGARYGYTF
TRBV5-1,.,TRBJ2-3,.,TGCGCCAGCAGCTTAGGGACTGCCCTTGGCACAGATACGCAGTATTTT,CASSLGTALGTDTQYF
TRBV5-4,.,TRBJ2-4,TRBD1,TGTGCCAGCAGCTCCGGGACAGGGTCAAACATTCAGTACTTC,CASSSGTGSNIQYF
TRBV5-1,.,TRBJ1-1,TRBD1,TGCGCCAGCAGAGCCACAGGGGGCGCGAGGAACACTGAAGCTTTCTTT,CASRATGGARNTEAFF
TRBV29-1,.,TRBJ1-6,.,TGCAGCGTTCTACAGGGAAATTCACCCCTCCACTTT,CSVLQGNSPLHF
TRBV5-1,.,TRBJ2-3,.,TGCGCCAGCAGCTTGACGGCTAGCACAGATACGCAGTATTTT,CASSLTASTDTQYF
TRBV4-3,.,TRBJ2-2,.,TGCGCCAGCAGCCCCCGCCTAGACACCGGGGAGCTGTTTTTT,CASSPRLDTGELFF
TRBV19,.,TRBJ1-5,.,TGTGCCAGTAGATGGGGTGGTGGCAATCAGCCCCAGCATTTT,CASRWGGGNQPQHF
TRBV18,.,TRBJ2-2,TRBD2,TGTGCCAGCTCACCCCGGACTAGCACGAACACCGGGGAGCTGTTTTTT,CASSPRTSTNTGELFF
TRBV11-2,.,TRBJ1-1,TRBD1,TGTGCCAGCAGCTTCCCTCGTACAGGGGGCGCGAACACTGAAGCTTTCTTT,CASSFPRTGGANTEAFF
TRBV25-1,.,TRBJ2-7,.,TGTGCCAGCAGTGGGGACCAAGCCTACGAGCAGTACTTC,CASSGDQAYEQYF
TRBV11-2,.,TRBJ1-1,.,TGTGCCAGCAGCTTAGGCGTCCGGACTGAAGCTTTCTTT,CASSLGVRTEAFF
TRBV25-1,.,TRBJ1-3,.,TGTGCCAGCAGTTCCGGGATGAACACCATATATTTT,CASSSGMNTIYF
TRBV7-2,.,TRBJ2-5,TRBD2,TGTGCCAGCAGCCGGACTAGCAGCGGCATAGAGACCCAGTACTTC,CASSRTSSGIETQYF
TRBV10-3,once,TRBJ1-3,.,TGTGCCGTCCAGGGTACCGGAAACACCATATATTTT,CAVQGTGNTIYF
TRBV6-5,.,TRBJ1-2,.,TGTGCCAGCAGTTACCCTGGACAGACCCTCGGTGGCTACACCTTC,CASSYPGQTLGGYTF
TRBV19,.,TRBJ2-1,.,TGTGCCAGTAGTAATAGGGTGTCGAGGGATGAGCAGTTCTTC,CASSNRVSRDEQFF
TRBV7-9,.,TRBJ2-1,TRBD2,TGTGCCAGCAGCCCCCCTGGCGGGAGCGGTAGAAACAATGAGCAGTTCTTC,CASSPPGGSGRNNEQFF
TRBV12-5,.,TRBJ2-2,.,TGTGCTAGTGGTTTAGCCGGGGAGCTGTTTTTT,CASGLAGELFF
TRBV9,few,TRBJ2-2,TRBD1,TGTGCCAGCAGCGCCTCAGGGGGCCAGATCACCGGGGAGCTGTTTTTT,CASSASGGQITGELFF
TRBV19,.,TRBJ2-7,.,TGTGCCAGTAGACTATATTCAGGGGAAGCCTACGAGCAGTACTTC,CASRLYSGEAYEQYF
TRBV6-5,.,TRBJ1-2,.,TGTGCCAGCAGTTCCCACTTGGGCTATGGCTACACCTTC,CASSSHLGYGYTF